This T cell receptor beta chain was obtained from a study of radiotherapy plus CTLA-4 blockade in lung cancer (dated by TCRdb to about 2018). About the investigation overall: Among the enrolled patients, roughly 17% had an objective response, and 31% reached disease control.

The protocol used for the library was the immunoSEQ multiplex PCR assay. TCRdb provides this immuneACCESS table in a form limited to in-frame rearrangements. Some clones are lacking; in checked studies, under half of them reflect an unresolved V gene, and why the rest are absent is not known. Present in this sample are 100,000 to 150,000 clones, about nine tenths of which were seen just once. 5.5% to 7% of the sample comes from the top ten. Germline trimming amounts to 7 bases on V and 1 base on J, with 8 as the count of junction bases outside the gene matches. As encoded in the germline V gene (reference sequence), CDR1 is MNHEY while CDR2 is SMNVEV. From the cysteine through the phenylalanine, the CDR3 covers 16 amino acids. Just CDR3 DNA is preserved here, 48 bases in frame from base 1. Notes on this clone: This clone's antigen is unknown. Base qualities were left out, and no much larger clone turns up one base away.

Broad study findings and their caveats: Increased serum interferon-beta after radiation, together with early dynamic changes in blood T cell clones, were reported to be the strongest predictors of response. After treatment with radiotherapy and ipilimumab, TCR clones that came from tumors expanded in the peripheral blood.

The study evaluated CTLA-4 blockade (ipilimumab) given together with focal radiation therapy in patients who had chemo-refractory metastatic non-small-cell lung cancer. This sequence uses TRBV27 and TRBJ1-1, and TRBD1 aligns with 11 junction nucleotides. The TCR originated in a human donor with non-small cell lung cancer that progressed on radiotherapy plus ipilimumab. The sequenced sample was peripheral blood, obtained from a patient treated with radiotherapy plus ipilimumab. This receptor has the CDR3 CASISGTGGQNTEAFF. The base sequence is TGTGCCAGCATCTCCGGGACAGGGGGGCAGAACACTGAAGCTTTCTTT.